This TCR beta chain was sequenced in a study of T cells in women clearing cervical HPV infection. Study-level background: Women with histologically confirmed HPV16-related CIN3 or worse, 2 with invasive cancer, served as cases. Cases' blood sampling followed lesion detection by median around 150 days (90 to 200). General observations from the study: Cases carried less TRBV6-7 than controls: 0.11% versus 0.16%. Repertoire richness, not evenness, was significantly elevated in CIN3+ cases versus controls.

TCRdb keeps only in-frame clones here, not all; method: immunoSEQ multiplex PCR. Its table lists about 24,000 clones. Turning to this clone: Its antigen is as yet unknown. The read ends 3 residues early relative to the CDR3; the germline J gene fills the gap.

This CDR3 region has 15 residues. The germline CDR1 and CDR2 sequences are SEHNR and FQNEAQ (reference sequence). J was trimmed by 5 bases and V by 5 bases; bases with no gene match: 8. The sequenced sample was blood buffy coat. The chain couples TRBV7-9 to TRBJ1-5; 8 bases map to TRBD1. The sequence came from a woman aged 18 to 75 with a cervical HPV16 infection that either progressed to CIN3+ or cleared (not recorded which). CDR3 bases read: TGTGCCAGCAGCACGGACAGGGAATCGGATCAGCCC. Protein sequence: CASSTDRESDQP. The whole CDR3 sequence is CASSTDRESDQPQHF. The whole variable domain, filled in from reference TRBV7-9 and TRBJ1-5, reads DTGVSQNPRHKITKRGQNVTFRCDPISEHNRLYWYRQTLGQGPEFLTYFQNEAQLEKSRLLSDRFSAERPKGSFSTLEIQRTEQGDSAMYLCASSTDRESDQPQHFGDGTRLSIL.